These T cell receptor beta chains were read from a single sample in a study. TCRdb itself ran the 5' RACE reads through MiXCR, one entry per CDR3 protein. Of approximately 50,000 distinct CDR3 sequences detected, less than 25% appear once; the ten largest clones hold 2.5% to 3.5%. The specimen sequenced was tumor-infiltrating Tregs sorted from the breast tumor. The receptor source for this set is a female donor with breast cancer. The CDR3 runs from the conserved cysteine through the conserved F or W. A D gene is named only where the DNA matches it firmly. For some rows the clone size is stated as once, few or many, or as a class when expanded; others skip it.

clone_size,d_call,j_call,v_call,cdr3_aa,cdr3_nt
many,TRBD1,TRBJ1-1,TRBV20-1,CSARDRDRGYTEAFF,TGCAGTGCTAGAGATAGGGACAGGGGGTACACTGAAGCTTTCTTT
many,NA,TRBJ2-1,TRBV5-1,CASKADSSSGSYNEQFF,TGCGCCAGCAAAGCGGACAGCTCCTCGGGTTCCTACAATGAGCAGTTCTTC
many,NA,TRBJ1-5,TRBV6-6,CASSYRGNQPQHF,TGTGCCAGCAGTTACAGGGGCAATCAGCCCCAGCATTTT
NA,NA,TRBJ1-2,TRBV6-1,CASSEGTGLYGYTF,TGTGCCAGCAGTGAAGGGACTGGACTCTATGGCTACACCTTC
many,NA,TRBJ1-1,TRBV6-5,CASRTRGAGTEAFF,TGTGCCAGCAGGACCCGAGGGGCTGGCACTGAAGCTTTCTTT
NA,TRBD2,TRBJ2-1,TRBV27,CASMRLAGHNEQFF,TGTGCCAGCATGCGGCTAGCGGGCCACAATGAGCAGTTCTTC
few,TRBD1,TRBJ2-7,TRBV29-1,CSVGQGAKQYF,TGCAGCGTTGGTCAGGGGGCTAAGCAGTACTTC
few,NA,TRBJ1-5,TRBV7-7,CASSPGLWQPQHF,TGTGCCAGCAGCCCGGGACTTTGGCAGCCCCAGCATTTT
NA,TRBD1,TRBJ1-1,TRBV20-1,CSAAGGGSTEVFF,TGCAGTGCTGCAGGGGGCGGGAGCACTGAAGTTTTCTTT
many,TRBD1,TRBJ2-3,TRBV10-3,CAIRGQVGDTQYF,TGTGCCATCAGAGGACAGGTGGGGGATACGCAGTATTTT
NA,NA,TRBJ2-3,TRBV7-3,CASSTGTHTDTQYF,TGTGCCAGCAGTACCGGGACACACACAGATACGCAGTATTTT
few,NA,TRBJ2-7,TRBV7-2,CASSLGQPYTYEQYF,TGTGCCAGCAGCTTAGGACAACCCTATACCTACGAGCAGTACTTC
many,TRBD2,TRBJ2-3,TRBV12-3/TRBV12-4,CASSLGLAGGTDTQYF,TGTGCCAGCAGTCTTGGACTAGCGGGGGGCACAGATACGCAGTATTTT
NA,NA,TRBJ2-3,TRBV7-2,CASSPLNLPSTDTQYF,TGTGCCAGCAGCCCCTTGAACTTGCCTAGCACAGATACGCAGTATTTT
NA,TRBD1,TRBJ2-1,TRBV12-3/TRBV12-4,CASSAGNRQGVLFF,TGTGCCAGCAGTGCCGGAAATCGACAGGGGGTGTTGTTCTTC
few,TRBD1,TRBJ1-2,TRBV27,CASRNDRPRTGDYGYTF,TGTGCCAGCAGGAACGACCGGCCTAGGACAGGGGACTATGGCTACACCTTC
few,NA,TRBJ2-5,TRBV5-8,CASSLEYRKETQYF,TGTGCCAGCAGCTTGGAGTACAGGAAAGAGACCCAGTACTTC
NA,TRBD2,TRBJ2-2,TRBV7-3,CASSLGTSNTGELFF,TGTGCCAGCAGCTTAGGGACTAGTAATACCGGGGAGCTGTTTTTT
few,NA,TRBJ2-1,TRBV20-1,CSASPSVEQFF,TGCAGTGCTAGCCCTAGCGTTGAGCAGTTCTTC
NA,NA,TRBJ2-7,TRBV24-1,CATSGFSGLRWSEQYF,TGTGCCACCAGTGGCTTTTCAGGGCTTAGATGGAGCGAGCAGTACTTC
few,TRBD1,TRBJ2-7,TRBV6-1,CASSGTGWGEQYF,TGTGCCAGCAGCGGGACAGGGTGGGGCGAGCAGTACTTC
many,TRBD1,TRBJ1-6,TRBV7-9,CASSHHRTGDTLHF,TGTGCCAGCAGTCATCATAGGACAGGGGACACCCTCCACTTT
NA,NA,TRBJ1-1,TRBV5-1,CASSRSPETEAFF,TGCGCCAGCAGCCGCTCCCCGGAGACTGAAGCTTTCTTT
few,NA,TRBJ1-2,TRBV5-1,CASSLAGNYGYTF,TGCGCCAGCAGCTTGGCGGGGAACTATGGCTACACCTTC
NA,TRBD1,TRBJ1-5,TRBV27,CASSFSNRGAGQPQHF,TGTGCCAGCAGTTTCTCCAACAGGGGAGCAGGTCAGCCCCAGCATTTT
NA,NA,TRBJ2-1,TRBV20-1,CSARSPGNSYNEQFF,TGCAGTGCTAGATCCCCGGGGAACTCCTACAATGAGCAGTTCTTC
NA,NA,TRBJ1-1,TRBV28,CASRPPPGRTEAFF,TGTGCCAGCAGGCCACCTCCCGGCCGGACTGAAGCTTTCTTT
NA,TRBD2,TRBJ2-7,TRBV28,CASSTPGGKEQYF,TGTGCCAGCAGCACACCGGGGGGGAAGGAGCAGTACTTC
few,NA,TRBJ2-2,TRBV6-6,CASSYSGRNTGELFF,TGTGCCAGCAGTTACTCGGGCAGGAACACCGGGGAGCTGTTTTTT
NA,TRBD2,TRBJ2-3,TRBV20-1,CSASATSGSARTDTQYF,TGCAGTGCTAGTGCAACTAGCGGCTCAGCCCGGACAGATACGCAGTATTTT
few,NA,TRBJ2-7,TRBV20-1,CSARVSAYEQYF,TGCAGTGCTAGAGTTTCGGCATACGAGCAGTACTTC
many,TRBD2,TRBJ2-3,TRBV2,CASNEGLAGADTQYF,TGTGCCAGCAACGAGGGACTAGCGGGAGCTGATACGCAGTATTTT
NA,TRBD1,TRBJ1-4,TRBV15,CATSKIGQGNNEKLFF,TGTGCCACCAGTAAAATTGGACAGGGGAATAATGAAAAACTGTTTTTT
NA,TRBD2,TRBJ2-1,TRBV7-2,CASSLGSGRGSEQFF,TGTGCCAGCAGCTTAGGAAGCGGGAGAGGGAGTGAGCAGTTCTTC
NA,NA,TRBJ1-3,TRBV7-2,CASSQGQGNTIYF,TGTGCCAGCTCTCAGGGCCAGGGAAACACCATATATTTT
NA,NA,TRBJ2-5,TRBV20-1,CSARDRGPEETQYF,TGCAGTGCTAGAGATCGGGGACCGGAGGAGACCCAGTACTTC
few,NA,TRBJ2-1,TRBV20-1,CSAPSSRRATYNEQFF,TGCAGTGCCCCTTCGTCCCGGCGGGCCACCTACAATGAGCAGTTCTTC
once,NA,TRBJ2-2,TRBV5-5,CASSLEGLYTGELFF,TGTGCCAGCAGCTTGGAGGGGCTGTACACCGGGGAGCTGTTTTTT
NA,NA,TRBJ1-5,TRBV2,CASSEAAGPQPQHF,TGTGCCAGCAGTGAAGCGGCAGGTCCTCAGCCCCAGCATTTT
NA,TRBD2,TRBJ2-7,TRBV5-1,CASSFRPLIAGSTHEQYF,TGCGCCAGCAGCTTCCGCCCGTTGATAGCGGGCTCAACCCACGAGCAGTACTTC
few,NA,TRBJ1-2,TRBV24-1,CATSDFEGGYTF,TGTGCCACCAGTGATTTTGAGGGTGGCTACACCTTC